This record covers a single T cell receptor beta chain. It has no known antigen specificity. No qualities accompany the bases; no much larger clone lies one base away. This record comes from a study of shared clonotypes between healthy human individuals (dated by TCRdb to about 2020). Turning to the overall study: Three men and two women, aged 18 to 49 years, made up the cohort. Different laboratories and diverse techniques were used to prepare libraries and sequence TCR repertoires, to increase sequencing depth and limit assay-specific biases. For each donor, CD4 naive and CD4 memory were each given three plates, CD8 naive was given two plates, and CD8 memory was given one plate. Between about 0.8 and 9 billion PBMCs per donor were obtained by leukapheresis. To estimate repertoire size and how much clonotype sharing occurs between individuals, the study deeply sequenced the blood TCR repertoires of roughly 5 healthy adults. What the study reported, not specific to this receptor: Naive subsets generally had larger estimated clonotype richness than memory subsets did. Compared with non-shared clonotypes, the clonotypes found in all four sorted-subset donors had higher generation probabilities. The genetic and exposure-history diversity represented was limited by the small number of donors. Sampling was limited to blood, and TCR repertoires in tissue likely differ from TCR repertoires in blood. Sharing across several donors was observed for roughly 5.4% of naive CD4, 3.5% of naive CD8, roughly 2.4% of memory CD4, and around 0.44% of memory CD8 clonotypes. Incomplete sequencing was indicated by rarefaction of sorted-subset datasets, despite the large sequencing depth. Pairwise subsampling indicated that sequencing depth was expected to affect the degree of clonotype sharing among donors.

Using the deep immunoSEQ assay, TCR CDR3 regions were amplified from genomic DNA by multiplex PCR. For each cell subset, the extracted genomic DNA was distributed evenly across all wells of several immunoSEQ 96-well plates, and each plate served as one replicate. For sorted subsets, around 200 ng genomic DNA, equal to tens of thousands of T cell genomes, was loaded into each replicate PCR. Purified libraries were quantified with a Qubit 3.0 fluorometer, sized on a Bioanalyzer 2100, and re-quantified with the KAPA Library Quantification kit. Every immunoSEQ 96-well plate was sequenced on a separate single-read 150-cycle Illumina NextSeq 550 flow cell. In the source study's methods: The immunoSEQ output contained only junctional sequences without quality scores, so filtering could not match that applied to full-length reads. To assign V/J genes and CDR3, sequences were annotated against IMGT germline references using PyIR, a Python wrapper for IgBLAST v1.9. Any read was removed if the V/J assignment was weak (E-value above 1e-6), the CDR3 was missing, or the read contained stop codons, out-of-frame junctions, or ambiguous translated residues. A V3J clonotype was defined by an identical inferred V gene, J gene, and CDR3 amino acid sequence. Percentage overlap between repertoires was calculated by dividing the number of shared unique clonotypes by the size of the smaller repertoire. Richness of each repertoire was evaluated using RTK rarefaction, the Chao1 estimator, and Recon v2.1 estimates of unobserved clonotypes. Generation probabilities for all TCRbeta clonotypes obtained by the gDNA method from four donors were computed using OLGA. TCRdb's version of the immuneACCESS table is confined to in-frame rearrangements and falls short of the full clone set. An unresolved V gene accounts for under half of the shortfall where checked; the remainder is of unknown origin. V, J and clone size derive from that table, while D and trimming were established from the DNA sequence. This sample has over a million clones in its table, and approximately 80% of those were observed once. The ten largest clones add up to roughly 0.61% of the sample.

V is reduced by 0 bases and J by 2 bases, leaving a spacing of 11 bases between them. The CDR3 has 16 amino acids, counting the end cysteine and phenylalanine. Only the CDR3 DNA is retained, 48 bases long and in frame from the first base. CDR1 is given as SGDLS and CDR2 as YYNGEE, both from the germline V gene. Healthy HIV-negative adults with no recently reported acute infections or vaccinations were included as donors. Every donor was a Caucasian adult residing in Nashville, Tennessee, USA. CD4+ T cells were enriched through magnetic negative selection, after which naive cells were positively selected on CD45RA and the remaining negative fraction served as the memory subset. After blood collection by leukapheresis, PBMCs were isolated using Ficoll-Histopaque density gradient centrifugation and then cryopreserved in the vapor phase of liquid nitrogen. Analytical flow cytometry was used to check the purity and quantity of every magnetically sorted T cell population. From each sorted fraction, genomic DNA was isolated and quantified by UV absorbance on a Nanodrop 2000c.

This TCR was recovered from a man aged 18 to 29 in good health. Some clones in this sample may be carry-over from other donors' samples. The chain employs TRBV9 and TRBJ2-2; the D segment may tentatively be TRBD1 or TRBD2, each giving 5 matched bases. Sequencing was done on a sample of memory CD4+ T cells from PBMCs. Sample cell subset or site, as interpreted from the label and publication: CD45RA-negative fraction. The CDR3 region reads CASSVVGGGNTGELFF. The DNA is TGTGCCAGCAGCGTAGTGGGTGGGGGAAACACCGGGGAGCTGTTTTTT.